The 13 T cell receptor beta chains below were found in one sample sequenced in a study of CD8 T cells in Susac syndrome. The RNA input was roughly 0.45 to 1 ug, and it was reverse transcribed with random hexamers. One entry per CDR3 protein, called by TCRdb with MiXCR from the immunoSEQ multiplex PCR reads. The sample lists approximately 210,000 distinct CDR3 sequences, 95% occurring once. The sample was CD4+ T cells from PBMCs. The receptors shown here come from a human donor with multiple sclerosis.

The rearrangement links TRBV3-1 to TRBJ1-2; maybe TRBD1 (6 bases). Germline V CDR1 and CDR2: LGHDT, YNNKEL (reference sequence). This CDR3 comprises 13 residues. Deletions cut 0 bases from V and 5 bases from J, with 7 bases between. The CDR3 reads CASSQDTGYGYTF. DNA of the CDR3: TGTGCCAGCAGCCAAGACACAGGGTATGGCTACACCTTC.

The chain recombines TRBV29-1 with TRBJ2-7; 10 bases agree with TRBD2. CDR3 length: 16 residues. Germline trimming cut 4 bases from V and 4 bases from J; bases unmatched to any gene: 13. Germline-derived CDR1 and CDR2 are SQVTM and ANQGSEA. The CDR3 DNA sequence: TGCAGCGTTGCCCCCCTCCCTAGCGGGAGAGGGTACGAGCAGTACTTC. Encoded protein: CSVAPLPSGRGYEQYF.

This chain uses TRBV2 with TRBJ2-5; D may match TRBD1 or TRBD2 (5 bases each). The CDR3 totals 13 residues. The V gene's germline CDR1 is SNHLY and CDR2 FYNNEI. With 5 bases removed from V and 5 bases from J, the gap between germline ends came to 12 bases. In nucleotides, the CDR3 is TGTGCCAGCAGTAGGGACCGTGGGGAGACCCAGTACTTC. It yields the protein CASSRDRGETQYF.

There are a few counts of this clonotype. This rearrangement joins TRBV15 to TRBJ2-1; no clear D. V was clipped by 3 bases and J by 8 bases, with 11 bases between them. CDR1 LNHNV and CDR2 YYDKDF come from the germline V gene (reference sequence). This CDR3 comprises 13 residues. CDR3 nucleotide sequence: TGTGCCACCAGCAGTCGCAGGTTCCATGAGCAGTTCTTC. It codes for CATSSRRFHEQFF.

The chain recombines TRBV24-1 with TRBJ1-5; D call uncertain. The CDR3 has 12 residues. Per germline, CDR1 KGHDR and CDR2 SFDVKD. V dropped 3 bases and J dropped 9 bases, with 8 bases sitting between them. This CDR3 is CATSDRNGPQHF. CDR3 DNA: TGTGCCACCAGTGATCGGAACGGGCCCCAGCATTTT.

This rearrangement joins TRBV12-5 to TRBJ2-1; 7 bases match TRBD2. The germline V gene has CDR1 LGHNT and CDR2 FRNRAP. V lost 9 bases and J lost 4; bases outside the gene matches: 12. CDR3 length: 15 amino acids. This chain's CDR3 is CASAPPGLPYNEQFF. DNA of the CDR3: TGTGCTAGCGCCCCACCGGGACTACCGTACAATGAGCAGTTCTTC.

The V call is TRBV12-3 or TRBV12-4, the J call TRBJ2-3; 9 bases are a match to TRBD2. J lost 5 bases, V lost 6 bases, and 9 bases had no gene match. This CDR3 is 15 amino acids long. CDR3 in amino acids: CASREAGGRRDTQYF. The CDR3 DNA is TGTGCCAGCAGGGAAGCGGGGGGCCGCCGAGATACGCAGTATTTT.

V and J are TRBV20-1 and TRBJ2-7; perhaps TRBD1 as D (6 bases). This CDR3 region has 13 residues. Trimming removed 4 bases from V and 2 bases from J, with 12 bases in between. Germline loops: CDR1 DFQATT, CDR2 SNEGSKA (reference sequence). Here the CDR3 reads CSATADSAYEQYF. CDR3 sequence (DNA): TGCAGTGCTACGGCGGACAGCGCCTACGAGCAGTACTTC.

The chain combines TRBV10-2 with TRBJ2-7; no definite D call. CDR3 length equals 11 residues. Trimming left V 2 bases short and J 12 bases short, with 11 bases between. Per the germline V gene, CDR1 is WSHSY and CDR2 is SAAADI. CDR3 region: CASSETATAYF. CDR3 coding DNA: TGCGCCAGCAGTGAGACTGCAACGGCGTACTTC.

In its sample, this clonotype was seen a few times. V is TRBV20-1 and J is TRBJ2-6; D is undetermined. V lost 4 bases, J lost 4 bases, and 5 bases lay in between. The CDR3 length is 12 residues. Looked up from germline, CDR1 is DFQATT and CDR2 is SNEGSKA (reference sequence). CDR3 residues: CSANSGANVLTF. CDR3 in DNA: TGCAGTGCTAACTCAGGGGCCAACGTCCTGACTTTC.

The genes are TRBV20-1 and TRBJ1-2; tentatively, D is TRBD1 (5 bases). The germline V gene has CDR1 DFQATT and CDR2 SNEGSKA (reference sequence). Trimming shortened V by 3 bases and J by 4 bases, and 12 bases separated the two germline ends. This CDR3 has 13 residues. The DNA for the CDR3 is TGCAGTGCTAGCCTGGGGGTTAGCTATGGCTACACCTTC. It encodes CSASLGVSYGYTF.

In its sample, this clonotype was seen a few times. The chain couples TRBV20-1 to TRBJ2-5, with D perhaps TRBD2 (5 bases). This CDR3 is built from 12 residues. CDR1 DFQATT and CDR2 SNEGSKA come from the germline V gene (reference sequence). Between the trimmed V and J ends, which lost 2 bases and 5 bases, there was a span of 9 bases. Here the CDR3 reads CSARSSSETQYF. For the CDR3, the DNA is TGCAGTGCTAGATCTAGCAGTGAGACCCAGTACTTC.

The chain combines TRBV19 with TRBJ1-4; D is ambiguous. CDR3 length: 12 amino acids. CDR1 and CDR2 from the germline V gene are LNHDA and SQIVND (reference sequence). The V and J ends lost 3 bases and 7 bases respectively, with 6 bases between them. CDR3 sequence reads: CASSMDGEKLFF. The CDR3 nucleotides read TGTGCCAGTAGTATGGATGGTGAAAAACTGTTTTTT.